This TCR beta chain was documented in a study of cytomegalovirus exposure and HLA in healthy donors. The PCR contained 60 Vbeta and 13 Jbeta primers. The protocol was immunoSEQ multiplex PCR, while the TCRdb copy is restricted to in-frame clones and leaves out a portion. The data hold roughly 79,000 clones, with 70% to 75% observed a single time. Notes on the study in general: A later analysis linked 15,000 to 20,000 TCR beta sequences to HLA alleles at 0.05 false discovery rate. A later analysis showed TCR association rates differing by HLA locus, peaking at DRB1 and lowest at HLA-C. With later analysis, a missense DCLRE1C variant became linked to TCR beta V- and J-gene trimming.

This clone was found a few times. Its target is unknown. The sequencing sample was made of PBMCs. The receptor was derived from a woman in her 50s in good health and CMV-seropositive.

CDR3 in amino acids: CASSPSRGSSSTDTQYF. The CDR3 nucleotides read TGTGCCAGCAGCCCCTCCAGGGGAAGTTCTAGCACAGATACGCAGTATTTT. The V call is TRBV9, the J call TRBJ2-3; D is possibly TRBD1 (6 bases). Germline V gives CDR1 SGDLS, CDR2 YYNGEE. The CDR3 loop spans 17 amino acids. V was clipped by 4 bases and J by 0 bases, with 18 bases between them.